One TCR beta chain is described in this entry. This sample is part of a study of shared T cell receptors in the human thymus. TCRdb's copy holds only in-frame clones and misses some; the assay was immunoSEQ multiplex PCR. The sample holds 550,000 to 800,000 clones, 70% to 90% seen once. Looked up from germline, CDR1 is SGHVS and CDR2 is FQNEAQ. Trimming stripped 2 bases from V and 4 bases from J, with 18 bases between. The CDR3 has 16 amino acids. These sequences were also reported in another study, on human thymus T cells. That paper notes: Serving as donors were healthy Finnish infants, each of whom was having open corrective surgery for congenital heart defects.

The J gene is TRBJ2-7, the V gene TRBV7-8; D perhaps matches TRBD2 (5 bases). The receptor comes from a girl less than two years old with a congenital heart defect. Sequencing was carried out using thymocytes. In DNA, the CDR3 is TGTGCCAGCAGCTTATGGTCCGAGGGCAACCTTTACGAGCAGTACTTC. Translated: CASSLWSEGNLYEQYF.